One sample yielded the 9 T cell receptor beta chains listed below, sequenced in a study of blood T cell repertoires in COVID-19. TCRdb keeps only in-frame clones here, not all; method: immunoSEQ multiplex PCR. The sample contains about 330,000 clones, more than 75% of which appear only once. Sequenced input: peripheral blood. These receptors originate from a woman in her forties or fifties with active or convalescent COVID-19.

The chain uses TRBV7-2 and TRBJ1-3, with D tentatively TRBD1 (6 bases). This CDR3 region has 18 residues. V was pared by 5 bases and J by 4 bases, with 24 bases between. From germline, CDR1 is SGHTA and CDR2 FQGNSA. Written as DNA, the CDR3 is TGTGCCAGCAGCCCCGCTGGGTCTAGGGGGACGCGGGGAAACACCATATATTTT. This gives the protein CASSPAGSRGTRGNTIYF.

The chain employs TRBV10-3 and TRBJ2-7, with TRBD2 identical over 10 bases. This CDR3 has 14 amino acids. From germline, CDR1 is ENHRY and CDR2 SYGVKD. Trimming cost V 4 bases and J 3 bases; bases outside gene matches: 3. This chain's CDR3 is CAISAASGGYEQYF. The CDR3 nucleotides are TGTGCCATCAGTGCGGCTAGCGGGGGCTACGAGCAGTACTTC.

The rearrangement uses TRBV9 and TRBJ2-3; D might be TRBD1 or TRBD2, each matching 5 bases. The CDR3 length is 15 residues. The germline V gene encodes CDR1 SGDLS and CDR2 YYNGEE. The V gene lost 4 bases and the J gene lost 1 base, with 13 bases spanning the gap. CDR3 region: CASSLGGQGTDTQYF. The CDR3 DNA reads TGTGCCAGCAGCTTAGGAGGACAAGGCACAGATACGCAGTATTTT.

The rearrangement links TRBV7-3 to TRBJ2-2; 7 bases line up with TRBD1. The junction had 10 bases not matched to a gene; V was cut back by 5 bases and J by 4 bases. Germline assignment: CDR1 SGHTA and CDR2 FQGTGA. This CDR3 contains 16 residues. In nucleotides, the CDR3 is TGTGCCAGCAGCCCGACGACAGGGTTGGGCACCGGGGAGCTGTTTTTT. Translating gives CASSPTTGLGTGELFF.

The V and J genes are TRBV6-2 or TRBV6-3 and TRBJ1-2, with 7 bases lining up with TRBD1. Per germline, CDR1 MNHEY and CDR2 SVGEGT. The V gene end was trimmed by 4 bases and the J gene end by 6 bases; junction bases not matched to a gene: 5. The CDR3 is 13 amino acids. The CDR3 is CASSWDSRNGYTF. CDR3 nucleotide sequence: TGTGCCAGCAGTTGGGACAGTAGAAATGGCTACACCTTC.

This chain joins TRBV5-1 and TRBJ2-7; 8 bases line up with TRBD1. The CDR3 contains 14 residues. The germline CDR1 and CDR2 sequences are SGHRS and YFSETQ. J gave up 3 bases and V 2 bases, and 4 bases lay outside the gene matches. The chain's CDR3 is CASSLQGGFYEQYF. CDR3 DNA sequence: TGCGCCAGCAGCTTACAGGGGGGATTCTACGAGCAGTACTTC.

The rearrangement links TRBV6-6 to TRBJ2-4, with TRBD2 identical over 9 bases. This CDR3 region has 15 residues. J was trimmed by 6 bases and V by 2 bases; bases with no gene match: 5. The germline CDR1 and CDR2 sequences are MNHNY and SVGAGI (reference sequence). This CDR3 reads CASSYGASGANIQYF. CDR3 DNA: TGTGCCAGCAGTTACGGGGCTAGCGGGGCAAACATTCAGTACTTC.

This chain joins TRBV3-1 (or the pseudogene TRBV3-2) and TRBJ2-7; 12 bases align to TRBD2. Trimming took 5 bases from V and 3 from J; bases not matched to a gene: 8. CDR1 is LGHDT, CDR2 YNNKEL, per germline (reference sequence). The CDR3 has 16 residues. The CDR3 coding sequence is TGTGCCAGCAGCTTACGGACTAGCGGGAAATTCTACGAGCAGTACTTC. Protein sequence: CASSLRTSGKFYEQYF.

The chain uses TRBV12-5 and TRBJ2-1; a weak D match, TRBD2 (5 bases). The germline gives CDR1 LGHNT, CDR2 FRNRAP. The CDR3 has 17 residues. The V end lost 6 bases, the J end lost 3 bases, and 21 bases lay between the germline ends. DNA for the CDR3: TGTGCTAGTGGACCTGGGCTTGGAGGCTTGATCTACAATGAGCAGTTCTTC. Translated: CASGPGLGGLIYNEQFF.